Sequencing of this T cell receptor beta chain was carried out in a study of T cell responses to AZD1222 COVID-19 vaccine. Germline CDR1 is KGHSH and CDR2 is LQKENI. J was trimmed by 6 bases and V by 2 bases; bases with no gene match: 3. The CDR3 is made up of 13 amino acids. With respect to this clone: As yet, its antigen is unknown.

Study-wide results and caveats: Only a handful of AZD1222 recipients tested seropositive at baseline.

It was second doses at about 4 or about 12 weeks that were pooled. The data were produced by immunoSEQ multiplex PCR, yet TCRdb's version contains in-frame clones alone and is incomplete. The sample carries roughly 110,000 clones, 75% to 95% recorded once. The receptor comes from an adult who received the AZD1222 COVID-19 vaccine. Sequenced here: peripheral blood, sampled 28 days after the second AZD1222 dose. The chain uses TRBV18 and TRBJ1-1; 7 nucleotides agree with TRBD1. The DNA of the CDR3 is TGTGCCAGCTCACCAACGACAGGGTCTGAAGCTTTCTTT. Translated, it gives CASSPTTGSEAFF.